Below, one T cell receptor beta chain is given with its context. Its antigen is not identified. Through a sample-barcoded 5' primer and a J-beta primer mix, a second PCR was run for about 6 to 11 cycles. TCRdb re-derived calls from the 5' RACE reads in MiXCR, one entry per CDR3 protein. The sample has fewer than 2 million distinct CDR3 sequences, around 42% seen once. With 6 bases removed from V and 10 bases from J, the gap between germline ends came to 21 bases. CDR1 and CDR2 from the germline V gene are MNHEY and SVGAGI. The CDR3 is made up of 15 amino acids. This sample is drawn from a study of blood T cells in healthy people across ages. Overall study findings and caveats: Strong correlation was found linking TCR beta diversity to naive T cell percentage.

This TCR came from a human donor in good health. Material: blood. The V gene is TRBV6-5, the J gene TRBJ1-4; D might be TRBD1 (6 bases). The CDR3 here is CASSLQGTGSGKLFF. CDR3 nucleotide sequence: TGTGCCAGCAGCCTGCAGGGGACGGGTTCTGGAAAACTGTTTTTT.